The 7 T cell receptor beta chains reported below all come from one sample, sequenced in a study of blood T cells in healthy people across ages. A second PCR, run for about 7 to 11 cycles, used a sample-barcoded 5' primer plus a J-beta primer mix. One entry per CDR3 protein results from TCRdb running MiXCR on the 5' RACE reads. Of roughly 900,000 distinct CDR3 sequences detected, 25% to 35% appear once; the ten largest clones hold 17%. The material sequenced was blood. Receptors were obtained from a woman older than 75 in good health.

This clonotype was picked up many times. A much larger clone is a single base away; this may be a read error. The V and J genes are TRBV29-1 and TRBJ2-4; no clear D gene. This CDR3 contains 15 residues. The ends were cut back, 0 bases at V and 9 bases at J, with 18 bases in the middle. Germline V gives CDR1 SQVTM, CDR2 ANQGSEA. The DNA of the CDR3 is TGCAGCGTTGAAGATAGTCCTGGTCCCCGTGGCATTCAGTACTTC. It is translated as CSVEDSPGPRGIQYF. Combining the CDR3 with reference TRBV29-1 and TRBJ2-4 gives the whole variable domain SAVISQKPSRDICQRGTSLTIQCQVDSQVTMMFWYRQQPGQSLTLIATANQGSEATYESGFVIDKFPISRPNLTFSTLTVSNMSPEDSSIYLCSVEDSPGPRGIQYFGAGTRLSVL.

The chain uses TRBV9 and TRBJ2-3; D is perhaps TRBD2 (6 bases). The CDR3 loop spans 15 amino acids. Germline-derived CDR1 and CDR2 are SGDLS and YYNGEE. V shed 3 bases and J shed 3 bases, with 14 bases lying between them. The CDR3 coding sequence is TGTGCCAGCAGCGCCGGGGGTGGGCAGACAGATACGCAGTATTTT. It yields the protein CASSAGGGQTDTQYF.

This clonotype was recorded at least ten times. This chain connects TRBV10-1 to TRBJ2-4; tentatively, D is TRBD1 (6 bases). The CDR3 runs to 14 residues. V lost 4 bases and J 9 bases, leaving 16 bases between the germline ends. Per germline, CDR1 WNHNN and CDR2 SYGVQD (reference sequence). The CDR3 DNA follows: TGCGCCAGCAGTGGGGGACACCAAGGCGGCATTCAGTACTTC. Amino acids: CASSGGHQGGIQYF.

This clonotype was observed at least ten times. The rearrangement links TRBV20-1 to TRBJ2-1; 12 bases are shared with TRBD2. The length of the CDR3 is 14 residues. Germline loops: CDR1 DFQATT, CDR2 SNEGSKA (reference sequence). V was pared by 2 bases and J by 7 bases, with 3 bases of the junction left unmatched. The CDR3, as DNA: TGCAGTGCTAGAAGGACTAGCGGGGATAATGAGCAGTTCTTC. It codes for CSARRTSGDNEQFF.

V gene TRBV20-1 combines with J gene TRBJ2-1; 11 nucleotides align to TRBD2. This CDR3 has 16 amino acids. Trimming took 6 bases from V and 8 from J; bases not matched to a gene: 15. The germline gives CDR1 DFQATT, CDR2 SNEGSKA (reference sequence). CDR3 sequence: CSAKQVAGGSYYEQFF. CDR3 bases: TGCAGTGCGAAGCAGGTAGCGGGGGGGAGTTATTATGAGCAGTTCTTC.

V gene TRBV20-1 combines with J gene TRBJ1-5, with D unresolved. Germline lookup yields CDR1 DFQATT and CDR2 SNEGSKA (reference sequence). The CDR3 contains 14 residues. V was cut by 3 bases and J by 1 base, with 10 bases left in between. CDR3 region: CSARDGESNQPQHF. CDR3 bases: TGCAGTGCTAGGGATGGAGAGAGCAATCAGCCCCAGCATTTT.

This chain uses TRBV20-1 with TRBJ1-3; D is uncertain. This CDR3 region has 15 residues. Germline lookup yields CDR1 DFQATT and CDR2 SNEGSKA (reference sequence). Trimming stripped 5 bases from V and 0 bases from J, with 14 bases between. As DNA, the CDR3 is TGCAGTGCTCCGGACGTGATTCACTCTGGAAACACCATATATTTT. This sequence encodes CSAPDVIHSGNTIYF.